The 9 T cell receptor beta chains below all came from one sample that was sequenced in a study of blood T cells in healthy people across ages. Sample-barcoded 5' priming and a J-beta primer mix drove a second PCR of roughly 6 to 12 cycles. Each CDR3 protein is one row after TCRdb ran MiXCR on the 5' RACE reads. This table has around 1,000,000 distinct CDR3 sequences, 20% to 25% appearing once. The data also belong to a second study, concerning T cells of mothers and their children.

Sequenced material: blood. Receptor source: a girl aged 2-9 years in good health.

Here the CDR3 DNA reads TGTGCCAGCATCCGAAAGGGTGGTGAGCAGTTCTTC. It codes for CASIRKGGEQFF. The chain is built from TRBV25-1 and TRBJ2-1; no clear D gene. The ends were cut back, 7 bases at V and 9 bases at J, with 13 bases in the middle. The CDR3 length is 12 residues. Germline V gene lookup returns CDR1 MGHDK and CDR2 SYGVNS.

This clonotype was counted only a few times. The chain links TRBV29-1 to TRBJ2-5; D possibly corresponds to TRBD1 (7 bases). The ends were cut back, 6 bases at V and 4 bases at J, with 15 bases in the middle. The CDR3 loop spans 13 amino acids. Germline values: CDR1 SQVTM, CDR2 ANQGSEA. CDR3 residues: CSVPRGTAETQYF. The CDR3 DNA is TGCAGCGTCCCACGGGGGACAGCAGAGACCCAGTACTTC.

This sequence joins TRBV3-1 and TRBJ2-7; D perhaps matches TRBD2 (6 bases). V was trimmed by 5 bases and J by 1 base, leaving 15 bases between them. The CDR3 has 15 residues. Germline-derived CDR1 and CDR2 are LGHDT and YNNKEL (reference sequence). The CDR3 DNA reads TGTGCCAGCAGCTTCAGACCGGGAGATTCCTACGAGCAGTACTTC. Amino acid sequence: CASSFRPGDSYEQYF.

This clonotype has only a few counts. V gene TRBV7-4 combines with J gene TRBJ2-1; D gene unclear. V shed 5 bases and J shed 1 base, with 12 bases lying between them. CDR1 is SGHVT, CDR2 SQSDAQ, per germline. The CDR3 loop spans 15 amino acids. The DNA for the CDR3 is TGTGCCAGCAGCGCCTCTGGCGTGTCCTACAATGAGCAGTTCTTC. Its protein is CASSASGVSYNEQFF.

This clonotype occurred a few times. V gene TRBV10-3 combines with J gene TRBJ1-2; D is undetermined. V gave up 4 bases and J gave up 0 bases, with 9 bases separating them. From germline, CDR1 is ENHRY and CDR2 SYGVKD. The CDR3 contains 14 residues. CDR3 nucleotides: TGTGCCATCAGTGGCGGGCCACCTAACTATGGCTACACCTTC. Residues: CAISGGPPNYGYTF.

The chain links TRBV20-1 to TRBJ2-3, with 9 bases identical to TRBD1. The junction had 9 bases not matched to a gene; V was cut back by 5 bases and J by 3 bases. The V gene's germline CDR1 is DFQATT and CDR2 SNEGSKA (reference sequence). The CDR3 length is 15 residues. CDR3 protein: CSALDTGGATDTQYF. The CDR3, as DNA: TGCAGTGCTCTCGATACAGGGGGCGCAACAGATACGCAGTATTTT.

This clonotype was picked up a small number of times. The chain employs TRBV21-1 and TRBJ2-4. TRBV21-1 is tagged as a pseudogene. CDR3 length: 13 residues. The CDR3 nucleotides read TGTGCCAGCAGCACTTGGGTCCGAAACATTCAGTACTTC. Residues: CASSTWVRNIQYF.

The chain recombines TRBV6-6 with TRBJ1-6, with a tentative D call TRBD1 (5 bases). The CDR3 consists of 15 residues. V lost 6 bases and J lost 10, with 19 bases in between. The germline gives CDR1 MNHNY, CDR2 SVGAGI (reference sequence). CDR3 in DNA: TGTGCCAGCAGCCAACCCATAGGAGGGGTGTCACCCCTCCACTTT. This translates into CASSQPIGGVSPLHF.

A few counts support this clonotype. The gene calls are TRBV29-1 and TRBJ2-3; no reliable D call. Between the trimmed V and J ends, which lost 0 bases and 6 bases, there was a span of 19 bases. The CDR3 runs to 16 residues. The V gene's germline CDR1 is SQVTM and CDR2 ANQGSEA. As DNA, the CDR3 is TGCAGCGTTGAAGATTTTCACCCGGGTTCTGTGGATACGCAGTATTTT. It codes for CSVEDFHPGSVDTQYF.